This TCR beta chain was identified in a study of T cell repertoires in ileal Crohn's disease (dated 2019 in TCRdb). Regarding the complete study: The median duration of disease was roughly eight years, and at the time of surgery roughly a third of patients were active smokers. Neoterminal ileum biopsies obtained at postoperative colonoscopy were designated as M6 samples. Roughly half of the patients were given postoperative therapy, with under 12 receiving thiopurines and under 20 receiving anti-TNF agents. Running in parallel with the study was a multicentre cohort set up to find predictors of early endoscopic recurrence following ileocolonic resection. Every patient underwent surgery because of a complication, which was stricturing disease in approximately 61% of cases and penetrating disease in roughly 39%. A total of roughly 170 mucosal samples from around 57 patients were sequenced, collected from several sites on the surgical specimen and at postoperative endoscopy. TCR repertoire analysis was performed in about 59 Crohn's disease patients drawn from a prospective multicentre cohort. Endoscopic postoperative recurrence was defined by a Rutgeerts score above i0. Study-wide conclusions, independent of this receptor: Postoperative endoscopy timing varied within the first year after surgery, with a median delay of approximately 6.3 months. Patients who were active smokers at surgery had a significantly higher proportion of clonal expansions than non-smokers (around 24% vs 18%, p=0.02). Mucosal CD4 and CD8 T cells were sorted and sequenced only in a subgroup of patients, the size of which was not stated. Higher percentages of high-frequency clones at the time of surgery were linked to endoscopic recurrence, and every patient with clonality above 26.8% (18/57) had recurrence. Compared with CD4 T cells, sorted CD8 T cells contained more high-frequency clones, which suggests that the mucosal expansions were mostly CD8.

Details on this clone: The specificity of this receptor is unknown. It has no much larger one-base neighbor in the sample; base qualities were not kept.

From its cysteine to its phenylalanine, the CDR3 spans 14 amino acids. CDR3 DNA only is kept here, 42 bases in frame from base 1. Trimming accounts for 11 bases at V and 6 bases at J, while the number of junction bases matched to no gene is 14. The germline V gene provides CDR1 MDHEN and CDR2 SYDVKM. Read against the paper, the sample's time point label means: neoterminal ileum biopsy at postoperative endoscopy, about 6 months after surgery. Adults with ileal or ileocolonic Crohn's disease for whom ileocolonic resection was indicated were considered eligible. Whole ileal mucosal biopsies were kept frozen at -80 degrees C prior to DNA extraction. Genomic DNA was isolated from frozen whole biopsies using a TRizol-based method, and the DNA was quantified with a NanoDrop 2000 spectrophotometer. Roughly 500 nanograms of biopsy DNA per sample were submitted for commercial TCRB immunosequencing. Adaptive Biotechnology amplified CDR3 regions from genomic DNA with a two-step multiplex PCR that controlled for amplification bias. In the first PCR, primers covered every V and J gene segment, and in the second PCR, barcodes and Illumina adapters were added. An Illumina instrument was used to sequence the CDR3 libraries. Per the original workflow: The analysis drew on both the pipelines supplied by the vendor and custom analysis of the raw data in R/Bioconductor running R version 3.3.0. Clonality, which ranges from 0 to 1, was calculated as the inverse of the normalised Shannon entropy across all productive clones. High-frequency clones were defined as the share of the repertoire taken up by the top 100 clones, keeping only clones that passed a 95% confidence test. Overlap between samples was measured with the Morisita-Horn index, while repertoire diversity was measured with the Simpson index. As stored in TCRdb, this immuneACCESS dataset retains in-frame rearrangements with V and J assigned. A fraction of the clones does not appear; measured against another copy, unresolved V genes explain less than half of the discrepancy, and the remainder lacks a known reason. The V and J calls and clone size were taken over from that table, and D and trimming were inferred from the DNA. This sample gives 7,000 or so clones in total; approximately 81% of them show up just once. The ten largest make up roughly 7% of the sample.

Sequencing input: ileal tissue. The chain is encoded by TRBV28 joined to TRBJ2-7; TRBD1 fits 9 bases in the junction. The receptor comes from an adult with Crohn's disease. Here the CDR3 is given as CASGSGQGKGEQYF. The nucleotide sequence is TGTGCCTCAGGGTCCGGACAGGGGAAGGGCGAGCAGTACTTC.